This paragraph reports one T cell receptor beta chain. The sample originates from a study of cytomegalovirus exposure and HLA in healthy donors. The PCR was carried out with 60 Vbeta primers and 13 Jbeta primers. Assay used: immunoSEQ multiplex PCR; TCRdb lists only in-frame clones, some missing. The sample holds 180,000 or so clones, less than 90% seen once. V lost 4 bases and J 2 bases, leaving 11 bases between the germline ends. CDR1 and CDR2 (germline): SQVTM, ANQGSEA. CDR3 length: 13 residues. This sequence originates from a woman in her 30s in good health and CMV-seronegative. Sample: PBMCs. The chain carries TRBV29-1 and TRBJ1-1; the D is unclear. For the CDR3, the DNA is TGCAGCGTTGCTGGGCAAACAAACACTGAAGCTTTCTTT. Translating gives CSVAGQTNTEAFF.